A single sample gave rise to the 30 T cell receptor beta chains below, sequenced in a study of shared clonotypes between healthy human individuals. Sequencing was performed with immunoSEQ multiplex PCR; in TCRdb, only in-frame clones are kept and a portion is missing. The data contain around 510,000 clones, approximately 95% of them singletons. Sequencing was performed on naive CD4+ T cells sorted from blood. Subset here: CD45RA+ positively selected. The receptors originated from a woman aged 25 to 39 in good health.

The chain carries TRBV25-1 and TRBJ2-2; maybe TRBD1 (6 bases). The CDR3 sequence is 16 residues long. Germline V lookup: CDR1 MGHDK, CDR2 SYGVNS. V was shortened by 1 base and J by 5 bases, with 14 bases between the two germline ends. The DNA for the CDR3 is TGTGCCAGCAGTGAATTATGGGGGCGGACAACCGGGGAGCTGTTTTTT. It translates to CASSELWGRTTGELFF.

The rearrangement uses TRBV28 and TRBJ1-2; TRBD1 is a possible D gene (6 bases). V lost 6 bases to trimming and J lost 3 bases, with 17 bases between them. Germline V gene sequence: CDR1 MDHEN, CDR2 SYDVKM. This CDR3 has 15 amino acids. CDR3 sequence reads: CASRHPGRQDYGYTF. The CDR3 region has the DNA TGTGCCAGCAGGCACCCTGGTAGACAGGACTATGGCTACACCTTC.

CDR3: CASNFGTGVGGTEAFF. The CDR3 bases are TGTGCCAGCAACTTTGGGACAGGGGTCGGAGGGACTGAAGCTTTCTTT. V usage is TRBV2 and J usage is TRBJ1-1; 10 positions match TRBD1. The length of the CDR3 is 16 residues. V dropped 7 bases and J dropped 5; count of bases not matched to a gene: 13. Germline V gene lookup returns CDR1 SNHLY and CDR2 FYNNEI. The whole variable domain, filled in from reference TRBV2 and TRBJ1-1, reads EPEVTQTPSHQVTQMGQEVILRCVPISNHLYFYWYRQILGQKVEFLVSFYNNEISEKSEIFDDQFSVERPDGSNFTLKIRSTKLEDSAMYFCASNFGTGVGGTEAFFGQGTRLTVV.

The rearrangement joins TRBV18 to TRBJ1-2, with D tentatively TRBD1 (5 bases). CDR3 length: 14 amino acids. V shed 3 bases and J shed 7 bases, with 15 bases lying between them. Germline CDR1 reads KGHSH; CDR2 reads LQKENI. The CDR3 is CASSPPGPGGGYTF. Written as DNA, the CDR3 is TGTGCCAGCTCACCCCCGGGGCCCGGCGGTGGCTACACCTTC.

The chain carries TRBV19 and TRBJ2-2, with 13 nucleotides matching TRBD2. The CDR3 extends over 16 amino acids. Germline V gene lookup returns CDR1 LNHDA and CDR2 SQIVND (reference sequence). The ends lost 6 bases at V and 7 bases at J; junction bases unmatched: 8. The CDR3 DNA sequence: TGTGCCAGTAGCCTTACTAGCGGGAGGGCCGGCGGGGAGCTGTTTTTT. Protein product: CASSLTSGRAGGELFF.

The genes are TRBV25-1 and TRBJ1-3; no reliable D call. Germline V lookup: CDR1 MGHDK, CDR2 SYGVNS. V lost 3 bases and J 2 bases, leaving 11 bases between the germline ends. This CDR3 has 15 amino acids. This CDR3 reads CASSDPAAAGNTIYF. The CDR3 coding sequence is TGTGCCAGCAGTGACCCGGCGGCAGCTGGAAACACCATATATTTT.

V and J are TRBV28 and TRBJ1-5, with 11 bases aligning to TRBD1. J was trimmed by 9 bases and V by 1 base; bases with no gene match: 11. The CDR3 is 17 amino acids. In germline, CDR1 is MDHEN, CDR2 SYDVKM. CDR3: CASSLYRDRGAWSPQHF. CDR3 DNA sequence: TGTGCCAGCAGTTTATACCGGGACAGGGGGGCCTGGTCGCCCCAGCATTTT.

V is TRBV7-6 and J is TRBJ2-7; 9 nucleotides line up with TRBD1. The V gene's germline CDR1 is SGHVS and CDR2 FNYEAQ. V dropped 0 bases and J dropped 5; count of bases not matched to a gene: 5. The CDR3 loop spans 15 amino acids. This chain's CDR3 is CASSLASGQGNEQYF. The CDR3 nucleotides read TGTGCCAGCAGCTTAGCGTCGGGACAGGGTAACGAGCAGTACTTC.

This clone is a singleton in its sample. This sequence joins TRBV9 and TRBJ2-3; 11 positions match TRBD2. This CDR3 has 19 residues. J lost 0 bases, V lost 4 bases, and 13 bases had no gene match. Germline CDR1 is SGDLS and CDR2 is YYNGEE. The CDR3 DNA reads TGTGCCAGCAGCCCCCGAGGGGGGACTAGCGGAAGTAGCACAGATACGCAGTATTTT. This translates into CASSPRGGTSGSSTDTQYF.

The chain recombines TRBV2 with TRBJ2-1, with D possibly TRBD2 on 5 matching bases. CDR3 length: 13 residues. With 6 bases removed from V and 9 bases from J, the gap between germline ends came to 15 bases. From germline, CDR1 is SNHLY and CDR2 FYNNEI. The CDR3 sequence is CASRSDPRGEQFF. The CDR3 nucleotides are TGTGCCAGCAGGTCGGATCCCCGGGGTGAGCAGTTCTTC. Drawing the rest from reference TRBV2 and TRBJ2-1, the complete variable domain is EPEVTQTPSHQVTQMGQEVILRCVPISNHLYFYWYRQILGQKVEFLVSFYNNEISEKSEIFDDQFSVERPDGSNFTLKIRSTKLEDSAMYFCASRSDPRGEQFFGPGTRLTVL.

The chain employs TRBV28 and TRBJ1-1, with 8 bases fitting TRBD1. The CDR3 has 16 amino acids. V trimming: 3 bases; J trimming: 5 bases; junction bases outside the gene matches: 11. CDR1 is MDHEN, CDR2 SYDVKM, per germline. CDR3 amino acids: CASSLTQQGERTEAFF. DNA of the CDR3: TGTGCCAGCAGTTTGACTCAACAGGGGGAGAGGACTGAAGCTTTCTTT.

CDR3 region: CASSATGVGSYNSPLHF. Written as DNA, the CDR3 is TGTGCCAGCAGTGCCACAGGGGTCGGATCCTATAATTCACCCCTCCACTTT. The gene calls are TRBV6-1 and TRBJ1-6; 7 nucleotides agree with TRBD1. CDR1 and CDR2 (germline): MNHNS, SASEGT. CDR3 length equals 17 residues. V dropped 4 bases and J dropped 1; count of bases not matched to a gene: 7.

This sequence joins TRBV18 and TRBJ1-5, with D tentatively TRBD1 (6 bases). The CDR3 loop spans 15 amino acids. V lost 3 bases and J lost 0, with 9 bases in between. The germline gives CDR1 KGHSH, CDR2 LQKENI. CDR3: CASSPSGHSNQPQHF. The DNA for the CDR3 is TGTGCCAGCTCACCGTCGGGACATAGCAATCAGCCCCAGCATTTT.

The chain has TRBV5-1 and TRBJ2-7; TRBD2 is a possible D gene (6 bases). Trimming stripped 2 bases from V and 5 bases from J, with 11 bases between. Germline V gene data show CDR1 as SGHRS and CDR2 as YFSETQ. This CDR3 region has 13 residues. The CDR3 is CASSFTSLDEQYF. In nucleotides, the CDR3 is TGCGCCAGCAGCTTTACTAGCCTCGACGAGCAGTACTTC.

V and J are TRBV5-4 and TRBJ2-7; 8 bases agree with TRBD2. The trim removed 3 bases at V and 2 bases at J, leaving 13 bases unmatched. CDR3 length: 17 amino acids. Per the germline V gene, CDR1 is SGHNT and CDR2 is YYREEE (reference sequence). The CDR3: CASSSYLLAERTYEQYF. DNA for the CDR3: TGTGCCAGCAGCTCCTATCTACTAGCGGAGAGGACCTACGAGCAGTACTTC.

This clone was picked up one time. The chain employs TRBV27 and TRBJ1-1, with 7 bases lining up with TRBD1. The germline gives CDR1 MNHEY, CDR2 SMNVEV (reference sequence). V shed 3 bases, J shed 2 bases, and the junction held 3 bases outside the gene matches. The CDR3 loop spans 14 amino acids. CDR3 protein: CASSFRQGNTEAFF. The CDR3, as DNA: TGTGCCAGCAGTTTCCGACAGGGCAACACTGAAGCTTTCTTT.

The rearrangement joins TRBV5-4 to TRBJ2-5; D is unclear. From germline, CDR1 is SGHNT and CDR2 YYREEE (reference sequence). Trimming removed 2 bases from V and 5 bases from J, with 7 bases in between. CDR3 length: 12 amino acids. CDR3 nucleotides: TGTGCCAGCAGCTTTAAGCCGGAGACCCAGTACTTC. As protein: CASSFKPETQYF.

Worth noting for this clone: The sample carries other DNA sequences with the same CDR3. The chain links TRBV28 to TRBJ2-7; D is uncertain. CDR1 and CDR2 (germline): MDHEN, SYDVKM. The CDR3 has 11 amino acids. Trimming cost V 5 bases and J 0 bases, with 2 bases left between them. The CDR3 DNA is TGTGCCAGCAGTAGCTCCTACGAGCAGTACTTC. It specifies CASSSSYEQYF. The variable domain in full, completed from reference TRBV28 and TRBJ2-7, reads DVKVTQSSRYLVKRTGEKVFLECVQDMDHENMFWYRQDPGLGLRLIYFSYDVKMKEKGDIPEGYSVSREKKERFSLILESASTNQTSMYLCASSSSYEQYFGPGTRLTVT.

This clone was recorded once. CDR3 sequence (DNA): TGTGCCAGCGAGGAGACAGGCAATTCACCCCTCCACTTT. Its translation is CASEETGNSPLHF. The chain uses TRBV28 and TRBJ1-6; TRBD1 might be the D (6 bases). Trimming cost V 8 bases and J 7 bases, with 12 bases left between them. CDR1 MDHEN and CDR2 SYDVKM come from the germline V gene. CDR3 length equals 13 residues. The entire variable domain, with the rest obtained from reference TRBV28 and TRBJ1-6, is as follows: DVKVTQSSRYLVKRTGEKVFLECVQDMDHENMFWYRQDPGLGLRLIYFSYDVKMKEKGDIPEGYSVSREKKERFSLILESASTNQTSMYLCASEETGNSPLHFGNGTRLTVT.

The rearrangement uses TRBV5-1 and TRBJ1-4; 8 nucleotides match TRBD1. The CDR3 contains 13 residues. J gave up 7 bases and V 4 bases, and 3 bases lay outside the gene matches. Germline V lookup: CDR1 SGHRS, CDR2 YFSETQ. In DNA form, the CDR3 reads TGCGCCAGCAGCCCGGACAGGGCTGAAAAACTGTTTTTT. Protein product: CASSPDRAEKLFF.

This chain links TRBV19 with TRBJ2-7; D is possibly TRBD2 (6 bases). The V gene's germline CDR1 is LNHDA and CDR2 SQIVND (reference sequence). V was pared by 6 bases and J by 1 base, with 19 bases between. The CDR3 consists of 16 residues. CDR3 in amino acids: CASSIGGSRVSYEQYF. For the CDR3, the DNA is TGTGCCAGTAGCATCGGGGGAAGTAGGGTGTCCTACGAGCAGTACTTC.

The CDR3 nucleotides are TGCGCCAGCAGCCGGGACCAAGAGACCCAGTACTTC. Protein product: CASSRDQETQYF. This chain joins TRBV10-1 and TRBJ2-5; D not certain. Germline V gives CDR1 WNHNN, CDR2 SYGVQD (reference sequence). Trimming took off 6 bases at V and 0 bases at J, with 5 bases between the two ends. The length of the CDR3 is 12 residues.

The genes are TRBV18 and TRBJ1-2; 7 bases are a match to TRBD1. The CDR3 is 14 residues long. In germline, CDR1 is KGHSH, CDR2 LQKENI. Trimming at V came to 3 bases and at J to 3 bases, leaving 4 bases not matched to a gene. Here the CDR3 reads CASSPGGGDYGYTF. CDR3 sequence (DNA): TGTGCCAGCTCACCTGGAGGGGGCGACTATGGCTACACCTTC. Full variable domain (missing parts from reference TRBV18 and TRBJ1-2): NAGVMQNPRHLVRRRGQEARLRCSPMKGHSHVYWYRQLPEEGLKFMVYLQKENIIDESGMPKERFSAEFPKEGPSILRIQQVVRGDSAAYFCASSPGGGDYGYTFGSGTRLTVV.

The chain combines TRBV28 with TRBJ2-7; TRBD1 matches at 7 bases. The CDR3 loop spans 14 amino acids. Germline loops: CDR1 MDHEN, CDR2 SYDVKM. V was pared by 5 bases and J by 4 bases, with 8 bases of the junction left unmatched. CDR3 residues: CASSPRQGWYEQYF. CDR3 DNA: TGTGCCAGCAGTCCCAGACAGGGTTGGTACGAGCAGTACTTC.

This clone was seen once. DNA for the CDR3: TGTGCCAGCAGCCTAAGGTGGGACATCACCTCCTACAATGAGCAGTTCTTC. Its protein product is CASSLRWDITSYNEQFF. The rearrangement joins TRBV7-2 to TRBJ2-1; D possibly corresponds to TRBD1 (6 bases). Trimming left V 5 bases short and J 0 bases short, with 17 bases between. Germline-derived CDR1 and CDR2 are SGHTA and FQGNSA. The CDR3 spans 17 residues.

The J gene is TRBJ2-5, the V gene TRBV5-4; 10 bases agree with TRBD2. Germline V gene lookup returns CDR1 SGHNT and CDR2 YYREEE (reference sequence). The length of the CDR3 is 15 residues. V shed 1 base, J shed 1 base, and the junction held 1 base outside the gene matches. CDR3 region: CASSLWTSGQETQYF. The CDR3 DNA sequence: TGTGCCAGCAGCTTGTGGACTAGCGGCCAAGAGACCCAGTACTTC.

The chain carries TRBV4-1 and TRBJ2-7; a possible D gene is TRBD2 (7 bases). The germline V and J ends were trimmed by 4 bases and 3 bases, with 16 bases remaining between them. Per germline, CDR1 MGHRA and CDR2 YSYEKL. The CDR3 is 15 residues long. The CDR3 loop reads CASSPLERDIYEQYF. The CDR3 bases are TGCGCCAGCAGCCCCCTTGAGCGGGACATCTACGAGCAGTACTTC.

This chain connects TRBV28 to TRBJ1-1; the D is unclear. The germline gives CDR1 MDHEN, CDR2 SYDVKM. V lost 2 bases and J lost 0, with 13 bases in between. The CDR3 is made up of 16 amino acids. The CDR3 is CASSLAGIPMNTEAFF. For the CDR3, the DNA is TGTGCCAGCAGTTTAGCGGGGATCCCCATGAACACTGAAGCTTTCTTT. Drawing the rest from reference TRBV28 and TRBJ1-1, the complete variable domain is DVKVTQSSRYLVKRTGEKVFLECVQDMDHENMFWYRQDPGLGLRLIYFSYDVKMKEKGDIPEGYSVSREKKERFSLILESASTNQTSMYLCASSLAGIPMNTEAFFGQGTRLTVV.

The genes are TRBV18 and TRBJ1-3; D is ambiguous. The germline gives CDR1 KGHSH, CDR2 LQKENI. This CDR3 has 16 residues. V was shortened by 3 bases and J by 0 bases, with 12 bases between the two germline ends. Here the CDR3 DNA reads TGTGCCAGCTCACCCTTCCCGTCAGGCTCTGGAAACACCATATATTTT. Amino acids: CASSPFPSGSGNTIYF.

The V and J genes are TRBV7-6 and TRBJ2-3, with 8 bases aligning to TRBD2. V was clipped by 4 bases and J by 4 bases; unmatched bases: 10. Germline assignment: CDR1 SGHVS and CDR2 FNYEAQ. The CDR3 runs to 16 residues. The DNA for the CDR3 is TGTGCCAGCAGCTCCCCGCTGCGGGAGGAGGCAGATACGCAGTATTTT. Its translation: CASSSPLREEADTQYF.